The 21 T cell receptor beta chains in this list originate from one sample, sequenced in a study of cytomegalovirus exposure and HLA in healthy donors. Primers for the PCR totalled 60 Vbeta and 13 Jbeta. Clones were read by immunoSEQ multiplex PCR, and TCRdb kept only the in-frame ones, dropping some. This sample yields 200,000 to 250,000 clones, of which 81% are seen a single time; about 8% belongs to the top ten. Sequencing was carried out using PBMCs. Receptors were obtained from a woman aged 60-75 years in good health and CMV-seropositive.

The gene calls are TRBV6-5 and TRBJ1-3, with D perhaps matching TRBD1 (5 bases). Trimming removed 5 bases at V and 1 base at J, with 9 bases between. CDR1 is MNHEY and CDR2 is SVGAGI in the germline V gene. The CDR3 runs 14 residues. Here the CDR3 reads CASSIDRSGNTIYF. In DNA form, the CDR3 reads TGTGCCAGCAGTATAGACAGATCTGGAAACACCATATATTTT.

V and J are TRBV6-1 and TRBJ1-2; D is ambiguous. The CDR3 has 16 residues. The V and J ends lost 1 base and 3 bases respectively, with 15 bases between them. Germline CDR1 reads MNHNS; CDR2 reads SASEGT. Written as DNA, the CDR3 is TGTGCCAGCAGTGAAGGTGGCCGTTTGGCAGACTATGGCTACACCTTC. Protein sequence: CASSEGGRLADYGYTF.

The chain recombines TRBV7-9 with TRBJ2-1, with 9 bases that match TRBD2. CDR3 size: 17 residues. With V trimmed by 2 bases and J by 0 bases, 5 bases remained unmatched. CDR1 and CDR2 (germline): SEHNR, FQNEAQ (reference sequence). CDR3 nucleotides: TGTGCCAGCAGCTTAACCGCGGGAGGGGGCTCCTACAATGAGCAGTTCTTC. Encoded protein: CASSLTAGGGSYNEQFF.

The chain is built from TRBV2 and TRBJ2-3, with 11 bases aligning to TRBD2. V trimming: 6 bases; J trimming: 4 bases; junction bases outside the gene matches: 15. Germline assignment: CDR1 SNHLY and CDR2 FYNNEI. The CDR3 is made up of 18 amino acids. The chain's CDR3 is CASSAPRLAGILPDTQYF. The CDR3 DNA is TGTGCCAGCAGCGCCCCACGACTAGCGGGAATTCTCCCAGATACGCAGTATTTT.

The rearrangement links TRBV29-1 to TRBJ2-7; weak D call: TRBD2 (6 bases). The germline V gene encodes CDR1 SQVTM and CDR2 ANQGSEA. This CDR3 has 14 residues. Trimming took off 5 bases at V and 3 bases at J, with 17 bases between the two ends. The CDR3 sequence: CSVSLGLGGYEQYF. The CDR3 DNA reads as TGCAGCGTTTCTTTGGGGCTGGGGGGCTACGAGCAGTACTTC.

The chain is built from TRBV5-1 and TRBJ2-7; 9 bases agree with TRBD1. The length of the CDR3 is 14 residues. J was trimmed by 5 bases and V by 3 bases; bases with no gene match: 6. The germline V gene encodes CDR1 SGHRS and CDR2 YFSETQ. This chain's CDR3 is CASSYRDRDDEQYF. The CDR3 nucleotides read TGCGCCAGCAGCTACCGGGACAGGGACGACGAGCAGTACTTC.

CDR3 amino acids: CASSFGGFSQPQHF. CDR3 bases: TGTGCCAGCAGTTTCGGGGGATTTAGTCAGCCCCAGCATTTT. This chain uses TRBV27 with TRBJ1-5; a possible D gene is TRBD1 (5 bases). This CDR3 region has 14 residues. Germline V gene lookup returns CDR1 MNHEY and CDR2 SMNVEV (reference sequence). V was shortened by 3 bases and J by 6 bases, with 12 bases between the two germline ends.

This clone was detected only once. The chain couples TRBV5-5 to TRBJ2-1; TRBD2 agrees at 13 bases. Germline CDR1 reads SGHKS; CDR2 reads YYEKEE (reference sequence). Unmatched junction bases numbered 2, after V lost 3 bases and J lost 5 bases. The CDR3 is 15 amino acids. The CDR3 region is CASSWTSGSHNEQFF. The CDR3, as DNA: TGTGCCAGCAGCTGGACTAGCGGGAGTCACAATGAGCAGTTCTTC.

The rearrangement joins TRBV6-1 to TRBJ1-2, with D perhaps TRBD1 (6 bases). V was clipped by 6 bases and J by 1 base, with 9 bases between them. The germline V gene has CDR1 MNHNS and CDR2 SASEGT. CDR3 size: 13 residues. The chain's CDR3 is CASRRQDNYGYTF. As DNA, the CDR3 is TGTGCCAGCAGAAGACAGGATAACTATGGCTACACCTTC.

V is TRBV6-6 and J is TRBJ2-2, with D perhaps matching TRBD2 (6 bases). The ends were cut back, 0 bases at V and 6 bases at J, with 14 bases in the middle. CDR1 and CDR2 from the germline V gene are MNHNY and SVGAGI (reference sequence). CDR3 length equals 16 residues. In DNA form, the CDR3 reads TGTGCCAGCAGTTACTCGGACGCTCTAGCGCCCGGGGAGCTGTTTTTT. Translation gives CASSYSDALAPGELFF.

This clone was picked up a small number of times. The chain has TRBV2 and TRBJ1-3; D is possibly TRBD1 (6 bases). The CDR3 sequence is 15 residues long. Germline values: CDR1 SNHLY, CDR2 FYNNEI. The V end lost 3 bases, the J end lost 2 bases, and 11 bases lay between the germline ends. The CDR3 DNA is TGTGCCAGCAGTGAGCAACAGGGAACTGGAAACACCATATATTTT. Its translation: CASSEQQGTGNTIYF. Using reference TRBV2 and TRBJ1-3 for the parts outside the CDR3, the full variable domain is EPEVTQTPSHQVTQMGQEVILRCVPISNHLYFYWYRQILGQKVEFLVSFYNNEISEKSEIFDDQFSVERPDGSNFTLKIRSTKLEDSAMYFCASSEQQGTGNTIYFGEGSWLTVV.

This rearrangement joins TRBV4-2 to TRBJ2-3; no clear D. Trimming removed 5 bases from V and 2 bases from J, with 11 bases in between. In germline, CDR1 is LGHNA, CDR2 YNFKEQ. This CDR3 has 14 amino acids. CDR3 sequence reads: CASSSPEFTDTQYF. In DNA form, the CDR3 reads TGTGCCAGCAGCAGCCCCGAGTTCACAGATACGCAGTATTTT.

V and J are TRBV9 and TRBJ2-3; 9 bases are a match to TRBD1. V dropped 3 bases and J dropped 6; count of bases not matched to a gene: 14. Germline values: CDR1 SGDLS, CDR2 YYNGEE. CDR3 length: 17 amino acids. The CDR3 loop reads CASSASTGTGFSDTQYF. The CDR3 region has the DNA TGTGCCAGCAGCGCATCCACCGGGACAGGGTTTTCTGATACGCAGTATTTT.

This clone was seen a handful of times. The chain joins TRBV6-1 to TRBJ1-1; D ambiguous. V dropped 7 bases and J dropped 1 base, with 4 bases sitting between them. The germline V gene has CDR1 MNHNS and CDR2 SASEGT. CDR3 length: 11 residues. This CDR3 is CASTGNTEAFF. For the CDR3, the DNA is TGTGCCAGCACGGGGAACACTGAAGCTTTCTTT.

This clone was seen once. In nucleotides, the CDR3 is TGTGCCATCAGTGGCCCCTGGACAGCCAGCACTAGCACAGATACGCAGTATTTT. Residues: CAISGPWTASTSTDTQYF. The V call is TRBV10-3, the J call TRBJ2-3; TRBD1 is a possible D gene (6 bases). Per germline, CDR1 ENHRY and CDR2 SYGVKD. With 4 bases removed from V and 0 bases from J, the gap between germline ends came to 20 bases. CDR3 length: 18 residues.

The chain couples TRBV5-1 to TRBJ1-1, with D possibly matching TRBD1 (5 bases). The CDR3 is made up of 18 amino acids. Looked up from germline, CDR1 is SGHRS and CDR2 is YFSETQ. Deletions cut 3 bases from V and 5 bases from J, with 26 bases between. The CDR3 is CASSSPTGGGFAITEAFF. In DNA, the CDR3 is TGCGCCAGCAGCTCGCCGACGGGGGGAGGTTTTGCGATTACTGAAGCTTTCTTT. Full variable domain (outside the CDR3, taken from reference TRBV5-1 and TRBJ1-1): KAGVTQTPRYLIKTRGQQVTLSCSPISGHRSVSWYQQTPGQGLQFLFEYFSETQRNKGNFPGRFSGRQFSNSRSEMNVSTLELGDSALYLCASSSPTGGGFAITEAFFGQGTRLTVV.

The rearrangement links TRBV27 to TRBJ1-1, with D tentatively TRBD1 (5 bases). The germline V and J ends were trimmed by 6 bases and 1 base, with 15 bases remaining between them. This CDR3 contains 15 residues. Germline V gene data show CDR1 as MNHEY and CDR2 as SMNVEV (reference sequence). CDR3: CASRAWGGENTEAFF. The CDR3 DNA is TGTGCCAGCAGGGCCTGGGGGGGAGAGAACACTGAAGCTTTCTTT.

V is TRBV7-9 and J is TRBJ1-2; the D gene is possibly TRBD1 (5 bases). This CDR3 has 12 amino acids. CDR1 and CDR2 from the germline V gene are SEHNR and FQNEAQ (reference sequence). The CDR3 DNA sequence: TGTGCTGGAACGACAGAAAACTATGGCTACACCTTC. This sequence encodes CAGTTENYGYTF.

The gene calls are TRBV2 and TRBJ2-2; D may be TRBD1 (7 bases). V dropped 6 bases and J dropped 0 bases, with 17 bases sitting between them. The CDR3 contains 17 residues. Germline CDR1 and CDR2: SNHLY and FYNNEI. The CDR3 here is CASRGGWLASNTGELFF. The CDR3 DNA sequence: TGTGCCAGCAGAGGGGGCTGGCTAGCGTCGAACACCGGGGAGCTGTTTTTT.

The chain uses TRBV6-5 and TRBJ2-1; 10 bases align to TRBD2. The length of the CDR3 is 14 residues. V was clipped by 6 bases and J by 4 bases; unmatched bases: 3. CDR1 MNHEY and CDR2 SVGAGI come from the germline V gene. The chain's CDR3 is CASRSGRGYNEQFF. CDR3 nucleotides: TGTGCCAGCAGGAGCGGGAGGGGGTACAATGAGCAGTTCTTC.

This clone came up once. The genes are TRBV10-2 and TRBJ1-3; D not certain. V lost 3 bases and J lost 0, with 9 bases in between. Looked up from germline, CDR1 is WSHSY and CDR2 is SAAADI. The CDR3 is 15 residues long. CDR3 sequence: CASSETGFSGNTIYF. The CDR3 coding sequence is TGCGCCAGCAGTGAAACGGGGTTCTCTGGAAACACCATATATTTT.